This T cell receptor beta chain was captured in a study of blood T cells in healthy people across ages. This clonotype was detected a few times. The second PCR ran roughly 6 to 11 cycles with a sample-barcoded 5' primer and J-beta primers. TCRdb reanalysed the 5' RACE reads using MiXCR and keeps one entry per CDR3 protein. Seen here are 1.5 million to 1.8 million distinct CDR3 sequences, around 40% observed once, and the top ten hold about 4.1%. J lost 2 bases, V lost 3 bases, and 8 bases had no gene match. The CDR3 spans 16 residues. Per the germline V gene, CDR1 is ENHRY and CDR2 is SYGVKD. The sequencing input was blood. The V and J genes are TRBV10-3 and TRBJ2-3; 7 bases are shared with TRBD1. The clonotype was recovered from a young woman in good health. CDR3 coding DNA: TGTGCCATCAGTGATACTGTTGGACAGGCCACAGATACGCAGTATTTT. It is translated as CAISDTVGQATDTQYF.